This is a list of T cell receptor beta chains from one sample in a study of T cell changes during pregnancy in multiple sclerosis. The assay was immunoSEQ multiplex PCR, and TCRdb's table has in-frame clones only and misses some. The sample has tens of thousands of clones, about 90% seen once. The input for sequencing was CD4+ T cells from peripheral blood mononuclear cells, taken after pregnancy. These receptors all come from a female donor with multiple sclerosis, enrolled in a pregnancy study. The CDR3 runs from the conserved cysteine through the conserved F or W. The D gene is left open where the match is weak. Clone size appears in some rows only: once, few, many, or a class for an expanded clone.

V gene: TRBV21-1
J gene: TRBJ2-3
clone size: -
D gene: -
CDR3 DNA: TGTGCCAGCAGCAAAGTAGGAGGAGGGGGCTCTAGCACAGATACGCAGTATTTT
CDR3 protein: CASSKVGGGGSSTDTQYF

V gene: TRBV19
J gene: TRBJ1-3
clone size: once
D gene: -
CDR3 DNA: TGTGCCAGTAGTACGTCCGGAAACACCATATATTTT
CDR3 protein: CASSTSGNTIYF

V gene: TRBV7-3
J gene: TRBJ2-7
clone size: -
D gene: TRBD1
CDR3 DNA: TGTGCCAGCAGCCTAAACCGGGACAGGGGCTACGAGCAGTACTTC
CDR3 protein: CASSLNRDRGYEQYF

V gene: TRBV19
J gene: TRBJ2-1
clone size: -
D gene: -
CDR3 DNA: TGTGCCAGTAGTCCATCGACAGAGCAGTTCTTC
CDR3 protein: CASSPSTEQFF

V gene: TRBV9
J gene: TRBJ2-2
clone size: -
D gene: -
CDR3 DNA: TGTGCCAGCAGCGTAGAGCCTAGAGGCGGGGAGCTGTTTTTT
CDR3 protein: CASSVEPRGGELFF

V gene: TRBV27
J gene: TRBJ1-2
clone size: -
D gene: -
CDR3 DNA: TGTGCCAGCAGTTTGACGGCGGGGGTACGGTATGGCTACACCTTC
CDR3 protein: CASSLTAGVRYGYTF

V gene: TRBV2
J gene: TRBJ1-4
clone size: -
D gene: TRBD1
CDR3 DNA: TGTGCCAGCAGGAGTCGACAGGGCAGTAATGAAAAACTGTTTTTT
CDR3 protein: CASRSRQGSNEKLFF

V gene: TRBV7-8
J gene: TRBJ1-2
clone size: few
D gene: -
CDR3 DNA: TGTGCCAGCAGCTCCCCTGCGGGGCCCGCGGGAGGCTACACCTTC
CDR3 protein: CASSSPAGPAGGYTF

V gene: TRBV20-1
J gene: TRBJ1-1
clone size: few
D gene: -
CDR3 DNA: TGCAGTGCTAGAGGAGGACTTGAAGCTTTCTTT
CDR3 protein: CSARGGLEAFF

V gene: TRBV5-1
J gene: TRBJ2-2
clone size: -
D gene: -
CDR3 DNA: TGCGCCAGCAGCTCTACAGGGCCCGGGGAGCTGTTTTTT
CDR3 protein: CASSSTGPGELFF

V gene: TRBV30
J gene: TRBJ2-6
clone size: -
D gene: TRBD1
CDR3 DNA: TGTGCCTGGGGACAGGGGGCAACCGGGGCCAACGTCCTGACTTTC
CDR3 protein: CAWGQGATGANVLTF

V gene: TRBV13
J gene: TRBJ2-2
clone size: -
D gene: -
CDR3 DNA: TGTGCCAGCAGCTTAGTTAGCAGGGAGGACACCGGGGAGCTGTTTTTT
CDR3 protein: CASSLVSREDTGELFF

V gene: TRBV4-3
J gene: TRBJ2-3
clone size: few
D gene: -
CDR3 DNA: TGCGCCAGCAGCCAAGGGGTGGGCTTCACAGATACGCAGTATTTT
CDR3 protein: CASSQGVGFTDTQYF

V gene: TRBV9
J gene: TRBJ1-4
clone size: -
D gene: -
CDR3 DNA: TGTGCCAGCAGCCCCGGGGCAACTAATGAAAAACTGTTTTTT
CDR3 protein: CASSPGATNEKLFF

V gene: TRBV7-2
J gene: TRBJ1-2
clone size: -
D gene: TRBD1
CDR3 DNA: TGTGCCAGCAGCCGCCAGAGGACAGGGGGCGGCTATGGCTACACCTTC
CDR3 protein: CASSRQRTGGGYGYTF

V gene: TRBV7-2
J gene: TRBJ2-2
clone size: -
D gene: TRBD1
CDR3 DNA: TGTGCCAGCAGCTTAGAGACGACAGGGATAACCGGGGAGCTGTTTTTT
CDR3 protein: CASSLETTGITGELFF

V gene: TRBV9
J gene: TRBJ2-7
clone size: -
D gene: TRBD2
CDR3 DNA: TGTGCCAGCAGCCCCCCCGGCAGCGGGGTTTCCTACGAGCAGTACTTC
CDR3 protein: CASSPPGSGVSYEQYF

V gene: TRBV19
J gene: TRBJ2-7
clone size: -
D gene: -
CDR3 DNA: TGTGCCAGTAGTATATCTCCCCCCTACGAGCAGTACTTC
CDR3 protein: CASSISPPYEQYF

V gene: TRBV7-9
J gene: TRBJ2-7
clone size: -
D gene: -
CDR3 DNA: TGTGCCAGCAGCTTGACGGGGAAGGAGCAGTACTTC
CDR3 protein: CASSLTGKEQYF

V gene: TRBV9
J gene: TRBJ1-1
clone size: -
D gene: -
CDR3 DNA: TGTGCCAGCAGCGTAGTTACGGGAGACACTGAAGCTTTCTTT
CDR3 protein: CASSVVTGDTEAFF

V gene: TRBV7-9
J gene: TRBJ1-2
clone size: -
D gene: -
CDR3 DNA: TGTGCCAGCAGCCAGGAAGGGGTAAACTATGGCTACACCTTC
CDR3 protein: CASSQEGVNYGYTF

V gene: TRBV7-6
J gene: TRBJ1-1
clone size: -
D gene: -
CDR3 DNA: TGTGCCAGCAGTCCCCGGGATCGGGGTACGGCTTTCTTT
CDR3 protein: CASSPRDRGTAFF

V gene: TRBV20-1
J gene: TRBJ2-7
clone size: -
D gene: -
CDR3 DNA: TGCAGTGCTACCCGGGGGTACGAGCAGTACTTC
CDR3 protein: CSATRGYEQYF

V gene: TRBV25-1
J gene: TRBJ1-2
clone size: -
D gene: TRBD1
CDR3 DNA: TGTGCCAGCGGGGACAGGTCCGGGGCCTATGGCTACACCTTC
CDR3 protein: CASGDRSGAYGYTF

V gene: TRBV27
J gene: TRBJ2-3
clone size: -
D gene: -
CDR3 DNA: TGTGCCAGCACCCGCCGAGTTGGGCCTAGCACAGATACGCAGTATTTT
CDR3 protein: CASTRRVGPSTDTQYF

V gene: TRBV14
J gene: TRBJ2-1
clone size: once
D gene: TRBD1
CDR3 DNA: TGTGCCAGCAGCCACGGGACAGGGGTTACGGATGAGCAGTTCTTC
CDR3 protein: CASSHGTGVTDEQFF

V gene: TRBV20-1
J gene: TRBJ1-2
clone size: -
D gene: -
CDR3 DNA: TGCAGAACGGACTATGGCTACACCTTC
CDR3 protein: CRTDYGYTF

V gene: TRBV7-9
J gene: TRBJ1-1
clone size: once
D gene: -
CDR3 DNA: TGTGCCAGCAGCTTAATAGCAGTGAACACTGAAGCTTTCTTT
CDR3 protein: CASSLIAVNTEAFF

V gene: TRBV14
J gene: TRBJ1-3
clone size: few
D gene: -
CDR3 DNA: TGTGCCAGCAGCCAAGTCCGGGTGAAGAGCACCATATATTTT
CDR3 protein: CASSQVRVKSTIYF

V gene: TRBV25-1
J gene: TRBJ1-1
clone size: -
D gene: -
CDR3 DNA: TGTGCCAGCGGGGAGGGCCGCACTGAAGCTTTCTTT
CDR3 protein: CASGEGRTEAFF

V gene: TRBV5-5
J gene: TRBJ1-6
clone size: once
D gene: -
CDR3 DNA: TGTGCCAGCAGCTTGCCCGTGGACGGACTCTATAATTCACCCCTCCACTTT
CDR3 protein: CASSLPVDGLYNSPLHF

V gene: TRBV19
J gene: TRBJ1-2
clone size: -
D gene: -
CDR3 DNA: TGTGCCAGTAGTATCTCGGTCTATGGCTACACCTTC
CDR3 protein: CASSISVYGYTF

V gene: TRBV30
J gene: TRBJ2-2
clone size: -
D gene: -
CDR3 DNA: TGTGCCTGGAGACGGCAGGGAGGTAACACCGGGGAGCTGTTTTTT
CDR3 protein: CAWRRQGGNTGELFF

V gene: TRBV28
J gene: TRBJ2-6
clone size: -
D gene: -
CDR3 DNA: TGTGCCAGCAGCCACGATGGCCCCTCCGGGGCCAACGTCCTGACTTTC
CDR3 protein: CASSHDGPSGANVLTF

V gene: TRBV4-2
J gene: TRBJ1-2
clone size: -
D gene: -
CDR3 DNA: TGTGCCAGCAGCCAATCTGACAGATCTAACTATGGCTACACCTTC
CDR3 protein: CASSQSDRSNYGYTF

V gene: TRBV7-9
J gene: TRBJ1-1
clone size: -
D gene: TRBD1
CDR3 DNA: TGTGCCAGCAGCTTAAGGGGCGGACAGGGGGCGAGGTTTGAAGCTTTCTTT
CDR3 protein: CASSLRGGQGARFEAFF

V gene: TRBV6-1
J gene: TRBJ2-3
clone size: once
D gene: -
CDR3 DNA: TGTGCCAGCAGTGATAAGCATACGCAGTATTTT
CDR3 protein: CASSDKHTQYF

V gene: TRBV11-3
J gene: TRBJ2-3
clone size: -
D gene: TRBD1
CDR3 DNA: TGTGCCAGCAGCAGACAGGGGAGCACAGATACGCAGTATTTT
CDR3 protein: CASSRQGSTDTQYF

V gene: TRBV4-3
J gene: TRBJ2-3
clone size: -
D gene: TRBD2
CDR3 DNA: TGCGCCAGCAGCCAAGATCTGCTAGCGGGGGGGCCGAACACAGATACGCAGTATTTT
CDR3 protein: CASSQDLLAGGPNTDTQYF

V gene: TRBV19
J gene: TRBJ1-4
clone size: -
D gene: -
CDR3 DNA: TGTGCCACCCGGGTTACTGCTACTGGAAATGAAAAACTGTTTTTT
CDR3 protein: CATRVTATGNEKLFF

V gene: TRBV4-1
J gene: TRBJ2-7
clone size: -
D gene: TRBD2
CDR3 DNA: TGCGCCAGCAGCCCACAAGGCCTAGCGGGGGGCTACGAGCAGTACTTC
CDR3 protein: CASSPQGLAGGYEQYF

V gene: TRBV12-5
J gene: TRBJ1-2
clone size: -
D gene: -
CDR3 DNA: TGTGCTAGTGGTTTGGTACAATTAGACAGGAATAAAAACTATGGCTACACCTTC
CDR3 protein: CASGLVQLDRNKNYGYTF